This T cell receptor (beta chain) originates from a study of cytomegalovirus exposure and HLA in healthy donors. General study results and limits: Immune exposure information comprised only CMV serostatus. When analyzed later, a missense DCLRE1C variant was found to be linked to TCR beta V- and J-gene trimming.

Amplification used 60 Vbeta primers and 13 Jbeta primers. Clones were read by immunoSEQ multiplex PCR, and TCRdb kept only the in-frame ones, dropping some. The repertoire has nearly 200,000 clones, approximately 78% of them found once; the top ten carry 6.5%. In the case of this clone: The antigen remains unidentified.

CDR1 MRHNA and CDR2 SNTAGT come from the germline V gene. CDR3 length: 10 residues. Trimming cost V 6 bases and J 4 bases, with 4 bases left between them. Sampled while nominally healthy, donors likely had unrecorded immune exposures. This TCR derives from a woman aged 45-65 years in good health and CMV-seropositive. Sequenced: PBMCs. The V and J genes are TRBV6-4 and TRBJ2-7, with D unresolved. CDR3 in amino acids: CASRYYEQYF. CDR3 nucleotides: TGTGCCAGCAGATATTACGAGCAGTACTTC.